This is a list of T cell receptor beta chains from one sample in a study of shared clonotypes between healthy human individuals. Profiled with immunoSEQ multiplex PCR; TCRdb holds only in-frame clones, not every one. Among hundreds of thousands of clones listed, under 80% were seen once. Sequenced material: memory CD4+ T cells sorted from blood. These receptor sequences come from a woman aged 30 to 39 in good health. The CDR3 runs from the conserved cysteine through the conserved F or W. A D gene is named only where the DNA matches it firmly. For some rows the clone size is stated as once, few or many, or as a class when expanded; others skip it.

clone size,J gene,V gene,D gene,CDR3 protein,CDR3 DNA
few,TRBJ1-5,TRBV10-3,.,CAISERAGEVGDQPQHF,TGTGCCATCAGTGAAAGGGCAGGGGAGGTTGGGGATCAGCCCCAGCATTTT
few,TRBJ2-3,TRBV28,.,CASSLPRGGPDTQYF,TGTGCCAGCAGTCTACCCAGGGGGGGCCCAGATACGCAGTATTTT
.,TRBJ1-2,TRBV6-6,.,CASSAGAGYTF,TGTGCCAGCAGCGCAGGGGCTGGCTACACCTTC
.,TRBJ1-2,TRBV28,.,CASSFGHGANYGYTF,TGTGCCAGCAGTTTTGGTCACGGGGCGAACTATGGCTACACCTTC
.,TRBJ2-7,TRBV27,.,CASSAGNHSYEQYF,TGTGCCAGCAGTGCCGGGAACCACTCCTACGAGCAGTACTTC
.,TRBJ1-2,TRBV7-9,TRBD1,CASSIDPTGGHGYTF,TGTGCCAGCAGCATCGACCCGACAGGGGGCCATGGCTACACCTTC
few,TRBJ2-1,TRBV5-8,TRBD1,CASSQAGTGADNEQFF,TGTGCCAGCAGCCAGGCGGGGACAGGGGCTGACAATGAGCAGTTCTTC
.,TRBJ1-1,TRBV30,.,CAWSEARTEAFF,TGTGCCTGGAGCGAGGCGAGGACGGAGGCTTTCTTT
.,TRBJ2-2,TRBV5-4,.,CASSRPGVNTGELFF,TGTGCCAGCAGCCGCCCCGGGGTGAACACCGGGGAGCTGTTTTTT
.,TRBJ1-5,TRBV2,.,CASSDDGDQPQHF,TGTGCCAGCAGTGACGACGGAGATCAGCCCCAGCATTTT
.,TRBJ2-1,TRBV5-1,TRBD2,CASSLAGGGSNEQFF,TGCGCCAGCAGCTTGGCGGGAGGAGGGTCGAATGAGCAGTTCTTC
.,TRBJ2-7,TRBV5-1,.,CASSLAGTYEQYF,TGCGCCAGCAGCTTGGCAGGGACATACGAGCAGTACTTC
.,TRBJ1-1,TRBV9,TRBD1,CASSVTQGARTEAFF,TGTGCCAGCAGCGTGACACAGGGGGCGAGGACTGAAGCTTTCTTT
.,TRBJ2-7,TRBV7-9,TRBD1,CASSLFGQGEQYF,TGTGCCAGCAGCCTATTTGGACAGGGAGAGCAGTACTTC
.,TRBJ2-2,TRBV4-1,TRBD1,CASSQPHRGKNTGELFF,TGCGCCAGCAGCCAACCTCACAGGGGGAAAAACACCGGGGAGCTGTTTTTT
.,TRBJ2-7,TRBV28,TRBD1,CASRESGGEQYF,TGTGCCAGCAGGGAGTCAGGGGGCGAGCAGTACTTC
.,TRBJ1-4,TRBV21-1,.,CASSKKGTGVATNEKLFF,TGTGCCAGCAGCAAAAAAGGAACAGGGGTGGCGACTAATGAAAAACTGTTTTTT